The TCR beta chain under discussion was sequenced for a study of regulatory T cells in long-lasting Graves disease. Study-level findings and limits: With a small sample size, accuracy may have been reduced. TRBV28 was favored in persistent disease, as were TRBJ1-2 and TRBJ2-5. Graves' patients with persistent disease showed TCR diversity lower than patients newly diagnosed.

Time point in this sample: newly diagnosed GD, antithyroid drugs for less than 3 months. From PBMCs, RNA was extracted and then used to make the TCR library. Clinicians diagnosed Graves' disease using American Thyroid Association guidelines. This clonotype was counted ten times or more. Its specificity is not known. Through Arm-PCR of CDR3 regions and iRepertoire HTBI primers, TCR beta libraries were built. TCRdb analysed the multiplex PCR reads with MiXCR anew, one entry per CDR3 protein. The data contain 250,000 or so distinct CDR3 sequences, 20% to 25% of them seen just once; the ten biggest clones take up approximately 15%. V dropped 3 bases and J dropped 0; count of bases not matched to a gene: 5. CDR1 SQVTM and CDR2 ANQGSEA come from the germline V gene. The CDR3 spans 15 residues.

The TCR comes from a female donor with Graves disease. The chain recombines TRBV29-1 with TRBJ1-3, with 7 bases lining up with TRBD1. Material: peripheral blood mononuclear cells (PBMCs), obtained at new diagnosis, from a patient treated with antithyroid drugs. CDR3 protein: CSVDAGTASGNTIYF. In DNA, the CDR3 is TGCAGCGTTGATGCTGGGACAGCCTCTGGAAACACCATATATTTT.